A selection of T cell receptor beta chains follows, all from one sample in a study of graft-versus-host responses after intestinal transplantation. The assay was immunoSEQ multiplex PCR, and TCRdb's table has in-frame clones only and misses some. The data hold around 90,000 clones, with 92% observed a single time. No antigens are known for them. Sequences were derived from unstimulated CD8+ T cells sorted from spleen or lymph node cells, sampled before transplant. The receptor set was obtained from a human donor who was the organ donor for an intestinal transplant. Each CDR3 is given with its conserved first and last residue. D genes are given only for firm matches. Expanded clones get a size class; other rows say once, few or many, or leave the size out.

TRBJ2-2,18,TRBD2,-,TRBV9,CASSVEWTSGENTGELFF,TGTGCCAGCAGCGTAGAGTGGACTAGCGGGGAGAACACCGGGGAGCTGTTTTTT
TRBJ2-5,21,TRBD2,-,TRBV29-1,CSEEGTSGEIRASKVEETQYF,TGCAGCGAAGAGGGGACTAGCGGAGAAATACGCGCCAGCAAAGTAGAAGAGACCCAGTACTTC
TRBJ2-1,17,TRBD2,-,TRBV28,CASSSVNQLAGHNEQFF,TGTGCCAGCAGTTCAGTCAACCAGTTAGCGGGGCACAATGAGCAGTTCTTC
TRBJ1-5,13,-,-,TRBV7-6,CASSLDWSQPQHF,TGTGCCAGCAGCTTAGATTGGAGTCAGCCCCAGCATTTT
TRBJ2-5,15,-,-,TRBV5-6,CASSLSPGYQETQYF,TGTGCCAGCAGCTTGTCCCCAGGCTACCAAGAGACCCAGTACTTC
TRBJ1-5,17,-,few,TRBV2,CASSVNPRTVSNQPQHF,TGTGCCAGCAGTGTAAATCCTAGGACAGTTAGCAATCAGCCCCAGCATTTT
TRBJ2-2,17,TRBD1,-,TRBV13,CASSLGGQGGYSGELFF,TGTGCCAGCAGCTTAGGTGGACAGGGTGGCTACAGCGGGGAGCTGTTTTTT
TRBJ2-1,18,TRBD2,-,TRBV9,CASSVTKMTSGSRNEQFF,TGTGCCAGCAGCGTGACTAAAATGACTAGCGGGAGCAGGAATGAGCAGTTCTTC
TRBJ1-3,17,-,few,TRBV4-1,CASSQDHPRQPLATIYF,TGCGCCAGCAGCCAAGATCATCCCCGACAGCCGTTGGCCACCATATATTTT
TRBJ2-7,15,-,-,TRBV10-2,CASSLLAWENYEQYF,TGCGCCAGCAGCTTACTAGCTTGGGAGAACTACGAGCAGTACTTC
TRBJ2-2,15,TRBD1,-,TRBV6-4,CASSRTGGATGELFF,TGTGCCAGCAGTCGGACAGGGGGCGCCACCGGGGAGCTGTTTTTT
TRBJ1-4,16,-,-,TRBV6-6,CASSYPDKGHNEKLFF,TGTGCCAGCAGTTACCCGGACAAGGGTCATAATGAAAAACTGTTTTTT
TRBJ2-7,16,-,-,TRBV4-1,CASSQFIAAVTYEQYF,TGCGCCAGCAGCCAATTCATTGCGGCAGTAACCTACGAGCAGTACTTC
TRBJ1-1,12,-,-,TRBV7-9,CASSLDGTEAFF,TGTGCCAGCAGCTTAGACGGCACTGAAGCTTTCTTT
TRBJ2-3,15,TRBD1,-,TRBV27,CASAGTGEPTDTQYF,TGTGCCAGCGCTGGAACAGGGGAGCCGACAGATACGCAGTATTTT
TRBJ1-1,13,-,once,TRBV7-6,CASSPHQGTEAFF,TGTGCCAGCAGCCCCCATCAGGGAACTGAAGCTTTCTTT
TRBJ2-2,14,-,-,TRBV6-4,CASTDTILGGELFF,TGTGCCAGCACAGATACCATACTAGGCGGGGAGCTGTTTTTT
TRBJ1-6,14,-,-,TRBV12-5,CASGLDRHNSPLHF,TGTGCTAGTGGACTCGACAGACATAATTCACCCCTCCACTTT
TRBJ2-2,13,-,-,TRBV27,CASSPVNTGELFF,TGTGCCAGCAGTCCAGTGAACACCGGGGAGCTGTTTTTT
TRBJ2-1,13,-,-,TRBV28,CASTPPVGNEQFF,TGTGCCAGCACTCCCCCCGTCGGGAATGAGCAGTTCTTC
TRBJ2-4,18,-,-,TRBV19,CASKRTSRGTLAKNIQYF,TGTGCCAGTAAGCGGACTAGTCGTGGGACACTAGCCAAAAACATTCAGTACTTC
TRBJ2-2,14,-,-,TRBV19,CASSIAGGTGELFF,TGTGCCAGTAGTATAGCCGGGGGCACCGGGGAGCTGTTTTTT